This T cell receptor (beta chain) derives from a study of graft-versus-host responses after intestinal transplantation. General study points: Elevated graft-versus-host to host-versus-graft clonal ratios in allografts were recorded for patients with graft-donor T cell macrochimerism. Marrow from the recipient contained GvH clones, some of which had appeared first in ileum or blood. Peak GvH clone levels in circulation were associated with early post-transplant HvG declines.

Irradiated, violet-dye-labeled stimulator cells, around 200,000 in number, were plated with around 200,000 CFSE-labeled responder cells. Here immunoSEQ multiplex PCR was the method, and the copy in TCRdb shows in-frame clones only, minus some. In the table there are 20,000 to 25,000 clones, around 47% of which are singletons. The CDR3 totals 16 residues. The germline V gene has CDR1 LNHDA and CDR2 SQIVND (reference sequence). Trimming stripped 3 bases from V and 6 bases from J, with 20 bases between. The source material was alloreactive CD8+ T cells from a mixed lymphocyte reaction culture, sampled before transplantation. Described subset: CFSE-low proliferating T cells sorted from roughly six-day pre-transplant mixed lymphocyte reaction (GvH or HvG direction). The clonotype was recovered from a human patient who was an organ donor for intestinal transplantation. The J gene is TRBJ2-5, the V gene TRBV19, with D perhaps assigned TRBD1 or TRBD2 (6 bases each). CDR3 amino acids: CASSIQTAGHPQTQYF. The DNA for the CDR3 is TGTGCCAGTAGTATCCAAACCGCGGGACATCCGCAGACCCAGTACTTC. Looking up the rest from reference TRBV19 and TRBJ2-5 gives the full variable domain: DGGITQSPKYLFRKEGQNVTLSCEQNLNHDAMYWYRQDPGQGLRLIYYSQIVNDFQKGDIAEGYSVSREKKESFPLTVTSAQKNPTAFYLCASSIQTAGHPQTQYFGPGTRLLVL.